This TCR beta chain was sequenced during a study of T cells in Graves' hyperthyroidism and ophthalmopathy. Overall study results and limits: Stable hyperthyroidism was told apart from ophthalmopathy by a model built on 13 V-J features. Most expanded thyroid clonotypes above 0.001 also appeared in blood.

Clinical Activity Scores of at least 3, NOSPECS grades of at least 4 and durations under 3 months characterized ophthalmopathy patients. Pregnant or lactating patients were excluded, as were those with uncontrolled infection or other autoimmune disease. The CDR3 regions of TCR beta were amplified from RNA transcripts. HTBI primers drove first-round RT-PCR of the TCR CDR3. TCRdb recomputed calls from the multiplex PCR reads with MiXCR, one row per CDR3 protein. This sample has approximately 400,000 distinct CDR3 sequences, with roughly 15% found just once. This clonotype was detected a few times. No antigen is known for it. This CDR3 spans 20 amino acids. Germline CDR1 SGHAT, CDR2 FQNNGV. The V end lost 5 bases, the J end lost 0 bases, and 26 bases lay between the germline ends.

The source is a woman in her twenties or thirties with Graves' ophthalmopathy. What was sequenced was blood. The chain has TRBV11-2 and TRBJ2-4; D possibly corresponds to TRBD2 (6 bases). The CDR3 sequence is CASSPYYGERVLLAKNIQYF. The CDR3 nucleotides read TGTGCCAGCAGCCCCTACTACGGAGAGCGGGTCCTACTAGCCAAAAACATTCAGTACTTC.